This is a list of T cell receptor beta chains from one sample in a study of blood T cells in healthy people across ages. TCRdb re-derived calls from the 5' RACE reads in MiXCR, one entry per CDR3 protein. This sample has about a million distinct CDR3 sequences, with roughly two fifths found just once. Sequenced material: blood. Source of these receptors: a man aged 18 to 29 in good health. Both conserved end residues are trimmed from each CDR3. Each record gives: V gene, clone size, J gene, CDR3 protein. Size tells how often a clone was seen (once, few, many) or the class of an expanded clone, and some rows leave it out.

V gene: TRBV7-9
clone size: few
J gene: TRBJ1-1
CDR3 protein: ASSLDWAGGEAF

V gene: TRBV7-9
clone size: NA
J gene: TRBJ2-7
CDR3 protein: ASSVGTGYSSYEQY

V gene: TRBV7-8
clone size: once
J gene: NA
CDR3 protein: ASSLAGGTNEQY

V gene: TRBV12-3/TRBV12-4
clone size: few
J gene: TRBJ1-3
CDR3 protein: ASSFRDSGNTIY

V gene: TRBV6-1
clone size: few
J gene: TRBJ1-2
CDR3 protein: ASSETTTPAAYGYT

V gene: TRBV12-3/TRBV12-4
clone size: few
J gene: TRBJ1-5
CDR3 protein: ASRTAGVNQPQH

V gene: TRBV4-3
clone size: NA
J gene: TRBJ2-2
CDR3 protein: ASSQMGTSKTGELF

V gene: TRBV20-1
clone size: NA
J gene: TRBJ2-5
CDR3 protein: SARDSGSITRETQY

V gene: TRBV7-2
clone size: NA
J gene: TRBJ1-5
CDR3 protein: ASSQQPPLTGVNQPQH

V gene: TRBV5-6
clone size: few
J gene: TRBJ2-3
CDR3 protein: ASSLVGWGGGDTQY

V gene: TRBV27
clone size: NA
J gene: TRBJ2-1
CDR3 protein: ASRSGGAYNEQF

V gene: TRBV7-2
clone size: NA
J gene: TRBJ2-1
CDR3 protein: ASSLAVDRVVNNEQF

V gene: TRBV6-6
clone size: NA
J gene: TRBJ1-1
CDR3 protein: ASSYGRENLNTEAF

V gene: TRBV14
clone size: many
J gene: TRBJ2-1
CDR3 protein: ASSVGFYNEQF

V gene: TRBV7-8
clone size: NA
J gene: TRBJ1-2
CDR3 protein: ASSSASGSYYGYT

V gene: TRBV6-2/TRBV6-3
clone size: few
J gene: TRBJ2-7
CDR3 protein: ASTHSGQPLYEQY

V gene: TRBV5-1
clone size: NA
J gene: TRBJ1-1
CDR3 protein: ASSVELYTEAF

V gene: TRBV29-1
clone size: many
J gene: TRBJ2-5
CDR3 protein: SVEATATETQY

V gene: TRBV6-2/TRBV6-3
clone size: NA
J gene: TRBJ2-7
CDR3 protein: ASSDGTYSYEQY

V gene: TRBV4-1
clone size: few
J gene: TRBJ1-1
CDR3 protein: ASSQLGVSENTEAF

V gene: TRBV25-1
clone size: NA
J gene: TRBJ1-2
CDR3 protein: ASSEMGLGQFYGYT

V gene: TRBV5-5
clone size: NA
J gene: TRBJ2-3
CDR3 protein: ASSLVRETDTQY

V gene: TRBV4-3
clone size: few
J gene: TRBJ2-1
CDR3 protein: ASSRVGQGSYNEQF

V gene: TRBV4-1
clone size: few
J gene: TRBJ2-7
CDR3 protein: ASSQDAREHYEQY

V gene: TRBV7-8
clone size: NA
J gene: TRBJ2-7
CDR3 protein: ASSLRRAYEQY

V gene: TRBV4-2
clone size: NA
J gene: TRBJ2-1
CDR3 protein: ASSHSTQQF

V gene: TRBV5-1
clone size: NA
J gene: TRBJ1-4
CDR3 protein: ASSLGGSGGPATNEKLF

V gene: TRBV7-2
clone size: NA
J gene: TRBJ2-3
CDR3 protein: ASSLVPRTDTQY

V gene: TRBV7-3
clone size: few
J gene: TRBJ2-2
CDR3 protein: ASRPEVGGELF

V gene: TRBV2
clone size: few
J gene: TRBJ1-1
CDR3 protein: ASSLSRGRGAAF

V gene: TRBV7-2
clone size: once
J gene: TRBJ1-3
CDR3 protein: ASSPQTDFGNTIY

V gene: TRBV4-3
clone size: many
J gene: TRBJ2-5
CDR3 protein: ASSPGRMEETQY

V gene: TRBV29-1
clone size: NA
J gene: TRBJ2-7
CDR3 protein: SVEDTRGSEQY

V gene: TRBV12-3/TRBV12-4
clone size: many
J gene: TRBJ2-1
CDR3 protein: ASGGSSYNEQF

V gene: TRBV29-1
clone size: NA
J gene: TRBJ1-4
CDR3 protein: SARQGLNEKLF

V gene: TRBV12-5
clone size: NA
J gene: TRBJ1-2
CDR3 protein: ASGLGQPLNYGYT

V gene: TRBV20-1
clone size: NA
J gene: TRBJ2-3
CDR3 protein: SAREEGADTQY

V gene: TRBV3-1
clone size: NA
J gene: TRBJ2-7
CDR3 protein: ASSQIPGQIYEQY

V gene: TRBV20-1
clone size: NA
J gene: TRBJ2-7
CDR3 protein: SARDKGSSYEQY

V gene: TRBV5-1
clone size: few
J gene: TRBJ2-3
CDR3 protein: ASSPNLLGWTNTDTQY

V gene: TRBV14
clone size: NA
J gene: TRBJ1-1
CDR3 protein: ASSQDIGAGPTEAF

V gene: TRBV7-9
clone size: NA
J gene: TRBJ2-2
CDR3 protein: ASSILQRNTGELF

V gene: TRBV3-1
clone size: NA
J gene: TRBJ1-5
CDR3 protein: ASSQDYGGIAQPQH

V gene: TRBV19
clone size: NA
J gene: TRBJ1-2
CDR3 protein: ASTREGGYGYT

V gene: TRBV30
clone size: few
J gene: TRBJ2-1
CDR3 protein: AGSLRGNEQF

V gene: TRBV7-2
clone size: few
J gene: TRBJ2-3
CDR3 protein: ASSPGLAVRGTTQY

V gene: TRBV20-1
clone size: NA
J gene: TRBJ2-5
CDR3 protein: SAVEGDQETQY

V gene: TRBV18
clone size: NA
J gene: TRBJ1-1
CDR3 protein: ASSLSGDPMNTEAF

V gene: TRBV12-3/TRBV12-4
clone size: NA
J gene: TRBJ1-4
CDR3 protein: ASRLQGPNEKLF

V gene: TRBV20-1
clone size: NA
J gene: TRBJ1-2
CDR3 protein: SARDQEWSGYT

V gene: TRBV20-1
clone size: few
J gene: TRBJ1-1
CDR3 protein: SAISLFLNTEAF

V gene: TRBV20-1
clone size: few
J gene: TRBJ2-5
CDR3 protein: SAMTSGPQETQY

V gene: TRBV20-1
clone size: NA
J gene: TRBJ2-2
CDR3 protein: SAGRTGELF

V gene: TRBV5-1
clone size: NA
J gene: TRBJ2-1
CDR3 protein: ASSLTSGTSGVNEQF

V gene: TRBV7-9
clone size: few
J gene: TRBJ1-2
CDR3 protein: ASSLSGAAYGYT

V gene: TRBV14
clone size: NA
J gene: TRBJ1-6
CDR3 protein: ASSKRDSSYNSPLH

V gene: TRBV10-3
clone size: NA
J gene: TRBJ1-5
CDR3 protein: AISADRGAQPQH

V gene: TRBV6-2/TRBV6-3
clone size: NA
J gene: TRBJ2-5
CDR3 protein: ASSKSLFSTGGYQETQY

V gene: TRBV6-6
clone size: NA
J gene: TRBJ1-2
CDR3 protein: ACSPDRNYGYT